These T cell receptor beta chains were read from a single sample in a study of T cell changes during pregnancy in multiple sclerosis. The data were produced by immunoSEQ multiplex PCR, yet TCRdb's version contains in-frame clones alone and is incomplete. The table includes fewer than 40,000 clones, about 90% detected once. Sample: CD8+ T cells from peripheral blood mononuclear cells, taken after pregnancy. The receptors originated from a female donor with multiple sclerosis, enrolled in a pregnancy study. Each CDR3 is given with its conserved first and last residue. Fields, in order: V gene, clone size, D gene, J gene, CDR3 DNA, CDR3 protein. A D gene is named only where the DNA matches it firmly. The size entry is marked missing in some rows and otherwise reads once, few, many or a size class.

TRBV9,-,TRBD2,TRBJ2-6,TGTGCCAGCAGCGCTCCCACTAGCGGGGGTACTGGGGCCAACGTCCTGACTTTC,CASSAPTSGGTGANVLTF
TRBV6-5,-,-,TRBJ1-2,TGTGCCAGCACCCCTACAGGGAGAAATGGCTACACCTTC,CASTPTGRNGYTF
TRBV7-9,-,-,TRBJ2-7,TGTGCCAGCAGCTTAAACAGGGACCCCCTCGAGCAGTACTTC,CASSLNRDPLEQYF
TRBV27,few,-,TRBJ1-2,TGTGCCAGCAGTTTACAGGGTGGCTACACCTTC,CASSLQGGYTF
TRBV10-3,-,-,TRBJ1-1,TGTGCCATCAGTGAGTCCGGGGGGGACACTGAAGCTTTCTTT,CAISESGGDTEAFF
TRBV7-8,once,-,TRBJ1-1,TGTGCCAGCAGCTCGAGGACCGGGGTGAACACTGAAGCTTTCTTT,CASSSRTGVNTEAFF
TRBV19,once,TRBD2,TRBJ2-3,TGTGCCAGTAACCTCTCCCTCCTAGCGGGGGGCACAGATACGCAGTATTTT,CASNLSLLAGGTDTQYF
TRBV5-4,-,-,TRBJ2-5,TGTGCCAGCAGCCCGGACTCACAAGAGACCCAGTACTTC,CASSPDSQETQYF
TRBV4-1,-,TRBD1,TRBJ1-2,TGCGCCAGCAGCCAAGACGTCCGGGACAGGGGCGTTCAATATGGCTACACCTTC,CASSQDVRDRGVQYGYTF
TRBV6-1,-,-,TRBJ1-2,TGTGCCAGCAGTGAGGCTCCCTGGCTGACTGCGTATGGCTACACCTTC,CASSEAPWLTAYGYTF
TRBV4-2,few,TRBD1,TRBJ1-1,TGTGCCAGCAGCGCCCGGGGACAGGAAGACACTGAAGCTTTCTTT,CASSARGQEDTEAFF
TRBV9,-,TRBD2,TRBJ2-1,TGTGCCAGCAGCTCCCGCTCCCAAGCGGGGATCTACAATGAGCAGTTCTTC,CASSSRSQAGIYNEQFF
TRBV7-9,-,-,TRBJ1-2,TGTGCCAGCATAGGGGGAGAGCTTAACTATGGCTACACCTTC,CASIGGELNYGYTF
TRBV6-5,-,-,TRBJ1-2,TGTGCCAGCAGTTACTCGGTACAGTCCTATGGCTACACCTTC,CASSYSVQSYGYTF
TRBV29-1,-,-,TRBJ1-4,TGCAGCGTCCTGGGGGGGACTAATGAAAAACTGTTTTTT,CSVLGGTNEKLFF
TRBV10-1,-,TRBD1,TRBJ2-2,TGCGCCAGCAGGATACAGGGGCCCGGGGAGCTGTTTTTT,CASRIQGPGELFF
TRBV4-2,-,TRBD2,TRBJ2-2,TGTGCCAGCAGCCAAGTCGCGGGGGGGCTAATCACCGGGGAGCTGTTTTTT,CASSQVAGGLITGELFF
TRBV2,-,-,TRBJ1-1,TGTGCCAGCAGTGATTATGGGCAGTCTACTGAAGCTTTCTTT,CASSDYGQSTEAFF
TRBV13,-,-,TRBJ2-1,TGTGCCAGCAGCTCCCGGGGGACTCCGTACAATGAGCAGTTCTTC,CASSSRGTPYNEQFF
TRBV6-4,medium-sized,TRBD2,TRBJ2-3,TGTGCCAGCAGTAGCGGGGGGGGACAGGATACGCAGTATTTT,CASSSGGGQDTQYF
TRBV5-4,-,TRBD2,TRBJ2-3,TGTGCCAGCAGCTCTCCCGGGAGGGGGTTCACAGATACGCAGTATTTT,CASSSPGRGFTDTQYF
TRBV12-5,-,-,TRBJ2-7,TGTGCTAGTGGTTTGACCCCGTCCTCACTCTACGAGCAGTACTTC,CASGLTPSSLYEQYF
TRBV7-2,-,-,TRBJ2-7,TGTGCCAGCAGCCAATCAGGGGTTGTCTACGAACAGTACTTC,CASSQSGVVYEQYF
TRBV13,-,TRBD2,TRBJ2-3,TGTGCCAGCAGCATACTGGCAGCGGGGGACCTCACAGATACGCAGTATTTT,CASSILAAGDLTDTQYF
TRBV7-2,-,-,TRBJ2-7,TGTGCCAGCAGCTTAGTCTCCCACTACTACGAGCAGTACTTC,CASSLVSHYYEQYF